This T cell receptor beta chain was sequenced for a study of neurological immune-mediated disorders. This clonotype has at least ten counts. Its antigen is unknown. General study results and limits: HTLV-1-associated myelopathy had the most TCR clonal expansion, while multiple sclerosis had the least, a level that fell below healthy controls. Subjects shared no identical expanded-clone CDR3 amino acid sequences, suggesting private TCR-beta repertoires in all groups.

V lost 6 bases and J lost 9; bases outside the gene matches: 8. The CDR3 is 14 amino acids. The method for making cDNA was 5'RACE, and it used 10-nucleotide random UMIs. TCRdb redid the calling of the 5' RACE reads with MiXCR, one entry per CDR3 protein. The sample consists of nearly 45,000 distinct CDR3 sequences, roughly a fifth of them appearing once. Stated time point: technical triplicate 3. V and J are TRBV12-3 or TRBV12-4 and TRBJ1-5; 10 bases are a match to TRBD1. Sequencing used PBMCs. This TCR derives from a man in his sixties with HTLV-1-associated myelopathy (HAM/TSP). The CDR3 protein is CASSHGTGDWPQHF. CDR3 DNA sequence: TGTGCCAGCAGCCATGGGACAGGGGATTGGCCCCAGCATTTT.